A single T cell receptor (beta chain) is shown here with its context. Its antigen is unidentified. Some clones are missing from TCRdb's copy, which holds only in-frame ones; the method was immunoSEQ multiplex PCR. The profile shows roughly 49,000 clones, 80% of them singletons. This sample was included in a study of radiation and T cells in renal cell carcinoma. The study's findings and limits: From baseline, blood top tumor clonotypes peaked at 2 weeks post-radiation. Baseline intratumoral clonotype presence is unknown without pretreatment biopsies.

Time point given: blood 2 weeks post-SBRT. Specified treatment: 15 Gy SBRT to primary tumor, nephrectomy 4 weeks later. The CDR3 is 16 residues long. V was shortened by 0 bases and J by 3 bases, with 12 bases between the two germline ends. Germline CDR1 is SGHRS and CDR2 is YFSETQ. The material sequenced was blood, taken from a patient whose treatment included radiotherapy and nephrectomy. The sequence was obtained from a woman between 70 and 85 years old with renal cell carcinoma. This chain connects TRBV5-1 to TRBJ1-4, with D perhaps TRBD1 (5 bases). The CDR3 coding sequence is TGCGCCAGCAGCTTGGGCTCCGGGACCGCTAATGAAAAACTGTTTTTT. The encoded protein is CASSLGSGTANEKLFF.